The TCR beta chain described here comes from a study of Tregs in tolerant kidney transplant recipients. Study-wide points: No direct test of biological reproducibility was done here. Tregs expanded with activated donor B cells seemed most donor-specific.

Note on this clone: What it binds is unknown.

Data came from immunoSEQ multiplex PCR; TCRdb stores just in-frame clones and leaves some out. The sample lists 100,000 to 150,000 clones, around 91% seen once, with less than 0.7% in the top ten. V was clipped by 9 bases and J by 1 base; unmatched bases: 11. This CDR3 has 17 residues. The germline CDR1 and CDR2 sequences are WNHNN and SYGVQD (reference sequence). The rearrangement uses TRBV10-1 and TRBJ2-3, with 12 bases identical to TRBD2. The specimen sequenced was CD4+ T cells from blood. This receptor was identified in a human donor in good health. This chain's CDR3 is CARASGGAESGTDTQYF. CDR3 DNA: TGCGCCAGAGCTAGCGGGGGGGCCGAATCTGGCACAGATACGCAGTATTTT.